Listed below are T cell receptor beta chains from one sample, sequenced in a study of neurological immune-mediated disorders. TCRdb recomputed calls from the 5' RACE reads with MiXCR, one row per CDR3 protein. The sample shows around 69,000 distinct CDR3 sequences, roughly 10% of them seen only once. The specimen sequenced was PBMCs. These receptors were obtained from a man aged 30 to 45 in good health. The CDR3 runs from the conserved cysteine through the conserved F or W. D genes are given only for firm matches. Some rows have no size entry. The others give once, few or many, or a class for an expanded clone.

j_call,v_call,clone_size,d_call,cdr3_nt,cdr3_aa
TRBJ1-4,TRBV7-2,many,.,TGTGCCAGCAGCTCGACGTCACAGGTTTCATCCGGAAAACTGTTTTTT,CASSSTSQVSSGKLFF
TRBJ2-7,TRBV9,many,.,TGTGCCAGCAGCGTAGGTCAGGGGCCCTACGAGCAGTACTTC,CASSVGQGPYEQYF
TRBJ2-3,TRBV14,.,.,TGTGCCAGCAGCCTCCAGCCGGGTTTTTTAGATACGCAGTATTTT,CASSLQPGFLDTQYF
TRBJ2-2,TRBV7-6,many,.,TGTGCCAGCAGCTTAGGGGGGCTGAACACCGGGGAGCTGTTTTTT,CASSLGGLNTGELFF
TRBJ2-7,TRBV12-3/TRBV12-4,many,.,TGTGCCAGCAGTTTAGGTTACAGGAGCTACGAGCAGTACTTC,CASSLGYRSYEQYF
TRBJ2-5,TRBV20-1,few,TRBD2,TGCAGTGCTAGAGGGGAGCGGGACTGGGGGGAGACCCAGTACTTC,CSARGERDWGETQYF
TRBJ2-3,TRBV7-2,few,TRBD2,TGTGCCAGCAGCACCGCTAGCGGGAGAACAGATACGCAGTATTTT,CASSTASGRTDTQYF
TRBJ2-1,TRBV12-3/TRBV12-4,many,TRBD2,TGTGCCAGCAGTTTAGGCGGGACTAACTCCAATGAGCAGTTCTTC,CASSLGGTNSNEQFF
TRBJ2-1,TRBV7-9,few,TRBD1,TGTGCCAGCAGCCTTACCGGACAGGGCAATGAGCAGTTCTTC,CASSLTGQGNEQFF
TRBJ2-7,TRBV12-3/TRBV12-4,.,.,TGTACCAGCAGTCTGAGGTACAGATGGACCTACGAGCAGTACTTC,CTSSLRYRWTYEQYF
TRBJ2-1,TRBV6-4,many,TRBD1,TGTGCCAGCAGTGACGGGACAGGGGGCAATGAGCAGTTCTTC,CASSDGTGGNEQFF
TRBJ2-7,TRBV7-9,many,.,TGTGCCAGCAGCCCGAAGGGTCGCGTACCCTACGAGCAGTACTTC,CASSPKGRVPYEQYF
TRBJ2-7,TRBV27,many,TRBD1,TGTGCCAGCAGTTCGACCCTATGGGACAGGGGCACCCACGAGCAGTACTTC,CASSSTLWDRGTHEQYF
TRBJ2-1,TRBV3-1,many,.,TGTGCCAGCAGCCATATATGGGGATCGGACAATGAGCAGTTCTTC,CASSHIWGSDNEQFF
TRBJ2-1,TRBV12-3/TRBV12-4,.,.,TGTGCCAGCAGTTACGACCTACTTGTAGGTTCGTACAATGAGCAGTTCTTC,CASSYDLLVGSYNEQFF
TRBJ2-7,TRBV4-1,many,TRBD2,TGCGCCAGCAGCCACCTGGGACTAGCGATTACCTACGAGCAGTACTTC,CASSHLGLAITYEQYF
TRBJ1-5,TRBV7-9,many,TRBD1,TGTGCCAGCAGCCCACCGGGACAGGCGAATCAGCCCCAGCATTTT,CASSPPGQANQPQHF
TRBJ1-2,TRBV3-1,many,.,TGTGCCAGCAGCCAAGTGGAGACATCGAACTATGGCTACACCTTC,CASSQVETSNYGYTF
TRBJ2-2,TRBV20-1,.,TRBD2,TGCAGTGCTAGAGTTGGGTGGGAGGGAACCGCCGGGGAGCTGTTTTTT,CSARVGWEGTAGELFF
TRBJ2-7,TRBV28,many,.,TGTGCCAGCAGTTTAAATGCGCTCGAGCAGTACTTC,CASSLNALEQYF
TRBJ2-7,TRBV4-2,many,TRBD2,TGTGCCAGCAGCCAAGGTACGGGAGGAGGATCCTACGAGCAGTACTTC,CASSQGTGGGSYEQYF
TRBJ2-1,TRBV12-3/TRBV12-4,many,.,TGTGCCAGCAGGCCGATCATGGGCAATGAGCAGTTCTTC,CASRPIMGNEQFF
TRBJ2-7,TRBV20-1,many,.,TGCAGTGCTAGAAGGGCGGGAACCGCCTACGAGCAGTACTTC,CSARRAGTAYEQYF
TRBJ1-5,TRBV20-1,many,.,TGCAGTGCTAGTTGGTTAGGGGATCAGCCCCAGCATTTT,CSASWLGDQPQHF
TRBJ2-6,TRBV3-1,many,.,TGTGCCAGCAGCCAAGATCTGGGGTCCCTAAGCTCTGGGGCCAACGTCCTGACTTTC,CASSQDLGSLSSGANVLTF
TRBJ2-1,TRBV4-1,.,TRBD2,TGCGCCAGCAGCTTCACTGACCGACTAGCGGGAAATGAGCAGTTCTTC,CASSFTDRLAGNEQFF
TRBJ2-2,TRBV5-1,many,TRBD1,TGCGCCAGCAGCTTGGATCCTACAGGGGGTGCCGGGGAGCTGTTTTTT,CASSLDPTGGAGELFF
TRBJ2-3,TRBV7-2,.,TRBD2,TGTGCCAGCAGCCCTCTCTTCATAGCGGGAGGCGTCGGAGATACGCAGTATTTT,CASSPLFIAGGVGDTQYF
TRBJ2-7,TRBV6-4,many,TRBD2,TGTGCCAGCAGTGAGGCTAGCGGGAGTTCCTACGAGCAGTACTTC,CASSEASGSSYEQYF
TRBJ2-3,TRBV28,many,.,TGTGCCAGCATTGGGGATACGCAGTATTTT,CASIGDTQYF
TRBJ1-1,TRBV18,few,TRBD1,TGTGCCAGCTCATCAGAGAGGACAGGGCTTTCCGAAGCTTTCTTT,CASSSERTGLSEAFF
TRBJ2-1,TRBV2,many,.,TGTGCCAGCAGTGAAGTGCTATACAATGAGCAGTTCTTC,CASSEVLYNEQFF
TRBJ2-7,TRBV6-1,.,TRBD1,TGTGCCAGCAGTGAAGTAGGGGACAGGGGAGACGAGCAGTACTTC,CASSEVGDRGDEQYF
TRBJ2-5,TRBV6-1,many,TRBD2,TGTGCCAGCTACCCTCGGGGACTAGCGGGAGCGGGAGAGACCCAGTACTTC,CASYPRGLAGAGETQYF
TRBJ2-1,TRBV10-3,many,TRBD2,TGTGCCATCAGTGAGTCCATAGCGGGAGTCAATGAGCAGTTCTTC,CAISESIAGVNEQFF
TRBJ2-7,TRBV27,many,TRBD1,TGTGCCAGCAGTCAATTACCGGACAGGCGTCTCTACGAGCAGTACTTC,CASSQLPDRRLYEQYF
TRBJ1-1,TRBV5-1,many,.,TGCGCCAGCAGCTTAACGGGACGGCGGGGGGCTGACACTGAAGCTTTCTTT,CASSLTGRRGADTEAFF
TRBJ2-1,TRBV28,many,TRBD1,TGTGCCAGCAGCAGTGCGGGGACAGGGTCCCCCCCAAAGAACGGGCAGCAGTTCTTC,CASSSAGTGSPPKNGQQFF
TRBJ2-5,TRBV7-3,many,.,TGTGCCAGCAGCTCGGGACAACAAGAGACCCAGTACTTC,CASSSGQQETQYF
TRBJ1-1,TRBV5-1,many,.,TGCGCCAGCAGCCTCGGGGGGGGAGGGAACACTGAAGCTTTCTTT,CASSLGGGGNTEAFF